Given below is one TCR beta chain in context. Its antigen is not identified. These data are taken from a study of cytomegalovirus exposure and HLA in healthy donors. General study findings and limits: Earlier findings revealed that most TCR beta V segments proved productive either about 87% or about 30% of the time.

Trimming shortened V by 7 bases and J by 2 bases, and 9 bases separated the two germline ends. In germline, CDR1 is MNHEY, CDR2 SVGAGI. The CDR3 has 12 amino acids. With 60 Vbeta and 13 Jbeta primers, the PCR was carried out. Per the study methods: The authors later counted roughly 79 million unique TCR beta chains, 8.5 million to 13 million of them shared. The protocol was immunoSEQ multiplex PCR, while the TCRdb copy is restricted to in-frame clones and leaves out a portion. V, J and clone size were drawn from that table, and D and trimming were deduced from the DNA. The sample contains just under 95,000 clones, over 70% of which appear only once.

The sequence was collected from a girl aged 2 to 9 in good health and CMV-seropositive. The chain uses TRBV6-5 and TRBJ2-7, with D possibly matching TRBD1 (6 bases). The sample taken for sequencing was PBMCs. CDR3 bases: TGTGCCAGCAACAGGGCCCCCTACGAGCAGTACTTC. Translated: CASNRAPYEQYF.